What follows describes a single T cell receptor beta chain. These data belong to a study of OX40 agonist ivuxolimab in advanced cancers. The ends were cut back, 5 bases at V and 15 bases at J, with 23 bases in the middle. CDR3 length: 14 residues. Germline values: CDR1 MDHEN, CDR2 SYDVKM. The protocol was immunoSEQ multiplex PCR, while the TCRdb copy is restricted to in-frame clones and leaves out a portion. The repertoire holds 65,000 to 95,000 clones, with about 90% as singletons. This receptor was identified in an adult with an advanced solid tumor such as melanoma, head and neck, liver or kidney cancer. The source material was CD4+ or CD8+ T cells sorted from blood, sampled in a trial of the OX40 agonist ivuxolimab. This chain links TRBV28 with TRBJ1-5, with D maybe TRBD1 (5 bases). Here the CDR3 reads CASSTPSGQQLGHF. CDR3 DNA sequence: TGTGCCAGCAGTACCCCCTCGGGGCAGCAGTTGGGGCATTTT.